This TCR beta chain was identified during a study of CD8 T cells in ankylosing spondylitis. Looked up from germline, CDR1 is SGHRS and CDR2 is YFSETQ. V lost 1 base to trimming and J lost 9 bases; unmatched junction nucleotides: 9. The CDR3 loop spans 15 amino acids. Remarks on this clonotype: Its antigen is not known.

Quantitative 5'-RACE with molecular barcodes was used to make the TCR beta libraries. TCRdb independently ran MiXCR on the 5' RACE reads; one entry per CDR3 protein. The sample lists a few hundred thousand distinct CDR3 sequences, around 22% occurring once. The study, taken as a whole, reports: Disease-linked clones proved CD8+ and comparatively uncommon in peripheral blood. A number of the motif variants had already been described in reactive arthritis synovial fluid and blood. From matched ankylosing spondylitis synovial fluid, disease-linked clones were reportedly recovered at significantly enriched levels. The study identified a TCR beta motif of under ten highly homologous variants that appeared characteristic of ankylosing spondylitis blood.

The V call is TRBV5-1, the J call TRBJ2-1; 8 nucleotides match TRBD2. The sample consisted of blood, either unsorted or a sorted T cell fraction (not recorded which). This TCR came from a male donor with ankylosing spondylitis. In DNA form, the CDR3 reads TGCGCCAGCAGCTTGAACACGGGACTAGTAACTGAGCAGTTCTTC. Its protein product is CASSLNTGLVTEQFF.